This TCR beta chain was captured in a study of blood T cell repertoires in COVID-19. In germline, CDR1 is LGHNA, CDR2 YNFKEQ. The length of the CDR3 is 15 residues. V was clipped by 3 bases and J by 2 bases, with 12 bases between them. Clones were sequenced by immunoSEQ multiplex PCR, and TCRdb holds only the in-frame ones, with some missing. The repertoire holds approximately 120,000 clones, with 85% as singletons. Material for sequencing was peripheral blood. V gene TRBV4-2 combines with J gene TRBJ2-3; D may be TRBD2 (5 bases). The sequence came from a woman aged 80 or over with acute or convalescent COVID-19. CDR3 loop: CASSQAPGLTDTQYF. The CDR3, as DNA: TGTGCCAGCAGCCAGGCCCCTGGACTCACAGATACGCAGTATTTT.